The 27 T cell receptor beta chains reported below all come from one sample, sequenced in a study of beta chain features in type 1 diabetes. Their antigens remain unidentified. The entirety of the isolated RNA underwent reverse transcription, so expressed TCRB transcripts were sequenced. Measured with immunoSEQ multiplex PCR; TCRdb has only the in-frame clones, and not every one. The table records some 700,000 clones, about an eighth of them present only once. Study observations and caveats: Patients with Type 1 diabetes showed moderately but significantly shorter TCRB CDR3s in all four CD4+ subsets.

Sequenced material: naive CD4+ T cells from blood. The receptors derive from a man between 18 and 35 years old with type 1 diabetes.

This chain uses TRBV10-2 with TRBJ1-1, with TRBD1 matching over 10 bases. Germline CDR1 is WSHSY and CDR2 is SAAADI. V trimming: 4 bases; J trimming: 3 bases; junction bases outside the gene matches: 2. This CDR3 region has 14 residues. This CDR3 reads CASSGQGAHTEAFF. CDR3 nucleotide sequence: TGCGCCAGCAGTGGACAGGGGGCGCACACTGAAGCTTTCTTT.

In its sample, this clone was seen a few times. Here the CDR3 DNA reads TGTGCCACCAGCAGAGACCAGACAGGGGGAGAGACCCAGTACTTC. Encoded protein: CATSRDQTGGETQYF. The rearrangement joins TRBV15 to TRBJ2-5; 9 bases are shared with TRBD1. The CDR3 is made up of 15 amino acids. Germline V gene lookup returns CDR1 LNHNV and CDR2 YYDKDF (reference sequence). J was trimmed by 4 bases and V by 0 bases; bases with no gene match: 3.

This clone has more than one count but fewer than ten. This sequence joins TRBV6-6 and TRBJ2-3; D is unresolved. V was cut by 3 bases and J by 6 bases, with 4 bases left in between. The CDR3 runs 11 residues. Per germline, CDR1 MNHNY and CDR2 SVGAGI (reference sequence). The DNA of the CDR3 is TGTGCCAGCAGTTATGAGGATACGCAGTATTTT. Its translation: CASSYEDTQYF.

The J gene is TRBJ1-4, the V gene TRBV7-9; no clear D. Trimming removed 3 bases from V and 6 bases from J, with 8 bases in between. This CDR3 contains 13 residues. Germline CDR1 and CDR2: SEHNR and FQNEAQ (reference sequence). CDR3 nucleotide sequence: TGTGCCAGCAGCTTTACAGATTATGAAAAACTGTTTTTT. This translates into CASSFTDYEKLFF.

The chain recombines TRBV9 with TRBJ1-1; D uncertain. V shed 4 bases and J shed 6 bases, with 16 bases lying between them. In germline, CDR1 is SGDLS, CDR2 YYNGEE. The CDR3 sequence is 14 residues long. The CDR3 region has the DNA TGTGCCAGCAGCTCCGCGAACCTAGAGGCTGAAGCTTTCTTT. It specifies CASSSANLEAEAFF. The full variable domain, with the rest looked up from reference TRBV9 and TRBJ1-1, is DSGVTQTPKHLITATGQRVTLRCSPRSGDLSVYWYQQSLDQGLQFLIQYYNGEERAKGNILERFSAQQFPDLHSELNLSSLELGDSALYFCASSSANLEAEAFFGQGTRLTVV.

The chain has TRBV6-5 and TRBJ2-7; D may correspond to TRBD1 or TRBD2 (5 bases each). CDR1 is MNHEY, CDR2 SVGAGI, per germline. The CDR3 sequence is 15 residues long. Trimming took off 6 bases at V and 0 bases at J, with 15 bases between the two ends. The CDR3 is CASSPDWGNSYEQYF. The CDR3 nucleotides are TGTGCCAGCAGCCCGGACTGGGGGAACTCCTACGAGCAGTACTTC.

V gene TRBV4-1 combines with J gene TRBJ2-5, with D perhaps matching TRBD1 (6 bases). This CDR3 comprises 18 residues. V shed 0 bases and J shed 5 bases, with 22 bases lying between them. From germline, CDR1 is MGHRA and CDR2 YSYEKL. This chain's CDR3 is CASSQDIGAGTLMETQYF. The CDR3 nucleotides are TGCGCCAGCAGCCAAGATATAGGGGCAGGGACACTCATGGAGACCCAGTACTTC.

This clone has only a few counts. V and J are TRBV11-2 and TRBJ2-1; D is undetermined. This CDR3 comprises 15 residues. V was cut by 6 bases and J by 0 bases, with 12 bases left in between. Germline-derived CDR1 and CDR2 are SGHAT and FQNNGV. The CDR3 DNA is TGTGCCAGCAGGCGTGCAGTGAGCTCCTACAATGAGCAGTTCTTC. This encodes CASRRAVSSYNEQFF.

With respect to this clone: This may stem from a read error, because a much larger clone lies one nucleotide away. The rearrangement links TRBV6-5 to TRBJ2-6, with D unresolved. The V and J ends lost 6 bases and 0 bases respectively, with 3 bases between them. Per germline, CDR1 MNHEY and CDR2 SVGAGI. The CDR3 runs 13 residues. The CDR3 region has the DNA TGTGCCAGCAGGAGCTCTGGGGCCAACGTCCTGACTTTC. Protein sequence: CASRSSGANVLTF.

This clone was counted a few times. The CDR3 reads CASSLGLAGKGTQYF. The CDR3 DNA reads as TGCGCCAGCAGCCTAGGACTAGCGGGGAAGGGGACCCAGTACTTC. The chain employs TRBV4-1 and TRBJ2-5, with 12 bases lining up with TRBD2. Germline V gives CDR1 MGHRA, CDR2 YSYEKL. After removal of 4 bases from V and 7 bases from J, the junction contained 7 bases not matched to a gene. The CDR3 runs to 15 residues.

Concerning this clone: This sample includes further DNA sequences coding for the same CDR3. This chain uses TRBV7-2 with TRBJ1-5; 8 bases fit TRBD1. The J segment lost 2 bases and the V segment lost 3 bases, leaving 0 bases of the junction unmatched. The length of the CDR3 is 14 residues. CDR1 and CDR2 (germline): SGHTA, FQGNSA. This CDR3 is CASSLDRGNQPQHF. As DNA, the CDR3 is TGTGCCAGCAGCTTGGACAGGGGCAATCAGCCCCAGCATTTT. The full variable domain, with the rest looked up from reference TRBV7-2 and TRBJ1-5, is GAGVSQSPSNKVTEKGKDVELRCDPISGHTALYWYRQSLGQGLEFLIYFQGNSAPDKSGLPSDRFSAERTGGSVSTLTIQRTQQEDSAVYLCASSLDRGNQPQHFGDGTRLSIL.

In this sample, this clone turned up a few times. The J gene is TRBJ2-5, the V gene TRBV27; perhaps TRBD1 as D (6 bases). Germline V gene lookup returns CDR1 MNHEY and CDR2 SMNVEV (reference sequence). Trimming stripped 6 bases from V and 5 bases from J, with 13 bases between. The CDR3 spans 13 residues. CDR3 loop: CASSRRGSETQYF. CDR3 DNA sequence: TGTGCCAGCAGCCGAAGGGGGTCTGAGACCCAGTACTTC.

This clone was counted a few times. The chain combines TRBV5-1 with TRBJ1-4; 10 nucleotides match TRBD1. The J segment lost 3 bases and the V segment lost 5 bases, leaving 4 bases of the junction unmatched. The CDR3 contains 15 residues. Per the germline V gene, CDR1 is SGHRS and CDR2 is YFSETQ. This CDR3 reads CASRTGGLSNEKLFF. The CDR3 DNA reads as TGCGCCAGCAGGACAGGGGGCCTCTCTAATGAAAAACTGTTTTTT. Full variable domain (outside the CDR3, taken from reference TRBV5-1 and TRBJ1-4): KAGVTQTPRYLIKTRGQQVTLSCSPISGHRSVSWYQQTPGQGLQFLFEYFSETQRNKGNFPGRFSGRQFSNSRSEMNVSTLELGDSALYLCASRTGGLSNEKLFFGSGTQLSVL.

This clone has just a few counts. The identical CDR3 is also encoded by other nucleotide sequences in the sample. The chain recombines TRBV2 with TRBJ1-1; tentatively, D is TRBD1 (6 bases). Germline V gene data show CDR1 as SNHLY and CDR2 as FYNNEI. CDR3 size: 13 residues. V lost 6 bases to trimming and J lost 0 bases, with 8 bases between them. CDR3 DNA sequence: TGTGCCAGCAGGGGACAATTGAACACTGAAGCTTTCTTT. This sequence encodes CASRGQLNTEAFF.

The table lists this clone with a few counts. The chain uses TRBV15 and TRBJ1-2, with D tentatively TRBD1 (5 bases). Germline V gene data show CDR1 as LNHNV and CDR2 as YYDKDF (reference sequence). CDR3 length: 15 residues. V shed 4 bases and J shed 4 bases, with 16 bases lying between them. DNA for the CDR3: TGTGCCACCAGCACAAGGGGCGCGGGAGGCTATGGCTACACCTTC. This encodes CATSTRGAGGYGYTF.

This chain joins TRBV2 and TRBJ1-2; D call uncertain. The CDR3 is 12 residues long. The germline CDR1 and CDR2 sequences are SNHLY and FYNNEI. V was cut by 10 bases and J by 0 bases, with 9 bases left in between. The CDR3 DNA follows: TGTGCCACCACAGCAACTAACTATGGCTACACCTTC. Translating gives CATTATNYGYTF.

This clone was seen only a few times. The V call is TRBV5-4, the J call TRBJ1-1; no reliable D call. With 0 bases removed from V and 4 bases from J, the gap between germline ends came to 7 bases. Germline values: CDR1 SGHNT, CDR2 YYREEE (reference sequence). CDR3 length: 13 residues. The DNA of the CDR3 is TGTGCCAGCAGCTTGGCTCATGGCACTGAAGCTTTCTTT. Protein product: CASSLAHGTEAFF.

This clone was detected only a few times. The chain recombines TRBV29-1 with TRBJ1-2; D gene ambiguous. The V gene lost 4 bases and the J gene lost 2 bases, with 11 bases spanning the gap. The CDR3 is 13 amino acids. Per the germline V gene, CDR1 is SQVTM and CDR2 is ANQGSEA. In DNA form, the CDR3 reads TGCAGCGTTGTCATCCAGGACAACTATGGCTACACCTTC. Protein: CSVVIQDNYGYTF.

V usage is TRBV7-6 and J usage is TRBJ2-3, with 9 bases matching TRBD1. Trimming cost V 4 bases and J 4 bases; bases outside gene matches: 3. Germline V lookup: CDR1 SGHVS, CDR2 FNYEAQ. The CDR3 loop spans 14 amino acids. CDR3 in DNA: TGTGCCAGCAGCTCCGGACAGGGGCCAGATACGCAGTATTTT. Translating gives CASSSGQGPDTQYF.

CDR3 in DNA: TGTGCCAGCAGTTACTCGACGGTCGCCCATGAAGCTTTCTTT. Translated: CASSYSTVAHEAFF. This sequence joins TRBV6-5 and TRBJ1-1; D remains ambiguous. Trimming cost V 0 bases and J 7 bases, with 12 bases left between them. Germline V lookup: CDR1 MNHEY, CDR2 SVGAGI. This CDR3 comprises 14 residues.

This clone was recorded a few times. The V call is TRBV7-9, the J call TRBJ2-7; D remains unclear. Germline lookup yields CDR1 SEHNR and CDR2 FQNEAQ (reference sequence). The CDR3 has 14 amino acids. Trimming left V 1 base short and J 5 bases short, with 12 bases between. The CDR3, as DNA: TGTGCCAGCAGCTTAGTACTGTCGCCGCACGAGCAGTACTTC. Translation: CASSLVLSPHEQYF.

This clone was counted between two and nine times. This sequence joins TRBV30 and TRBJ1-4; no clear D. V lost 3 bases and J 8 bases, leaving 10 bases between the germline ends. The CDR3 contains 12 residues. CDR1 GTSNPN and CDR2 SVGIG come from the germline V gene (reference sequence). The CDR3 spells CAWRRVEEKLFF. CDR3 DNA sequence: TGTGCCTGGAGACGGGTCGAGGAAAAACTGTTTTTT. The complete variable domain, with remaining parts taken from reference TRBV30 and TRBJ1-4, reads SQTIHQWPATLVQPVGSPLSLECTVEGTSNPNLYWYRQAAGRGLQLLFYSVGIGQISSEVPQNLSASRPQDRQFILSSKKLLLSDSGFYLCAWRRVEEKLFFGSGTQLSVL.

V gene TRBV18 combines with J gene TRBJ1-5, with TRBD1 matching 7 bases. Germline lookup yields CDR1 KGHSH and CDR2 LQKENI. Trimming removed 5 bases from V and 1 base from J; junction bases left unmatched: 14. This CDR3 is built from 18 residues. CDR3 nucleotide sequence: TGTGCCAGCTCATCGCAAAGGACAGGAAGAGGCAGCAATCAGCCCCAGCATTTT. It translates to CASSSQRTGRGSNQPQHF. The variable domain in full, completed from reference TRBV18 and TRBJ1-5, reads NAGVMQNPRHLVRRRGQEARLRCSPMKGHSHVYWYRQLPEEGLKFMVYLQKENIIDESGMPKERFSAEFPKEGPSILRIQQVVRGDSAAYFCASSSQRTGRGSNQPQHFGDGTRLSIL.

The CDR3 DNA follows: TGTGCCAGCAGCGGCATGGGGAGCCCTGGAAACACCATATATTTT. Its translation: CASSGMGSPGNTIYF. The V gene is TRBV9, the J gene TRBJ1-3; no clear D. Per germline, CDR1 SGDLS and CDR2 YYNGEE. V was cut by 3 bases and J by 2 bases, with 12 bases left in between. The CDR3 is 15 amino acids.

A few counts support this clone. The CDR3 is CASSLEGQGADQPQHF. CDR3 nucleotides: TGCGCCAGCAGTCTCGAGGGACAGGGGGCAGATCAGCCCCAGCATTTT. This chain joins TRBV5-1 and TRBJ1-5; 12 bases map to TRBD1. This CDR3 has 16 residues. J was trimmed by 5 bases and V by 5 bases; bases with no gene match: 8. Germline loops: CDR1 SGHRS, CDR2 YFSETQ.

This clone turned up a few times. The CDR3 protein is CASTMDDGYTF. The CDR3, as DNA: TGTGCCAGCACCATGGACGATGGCTACACCTTC. J is TRBJ1-2 and V is TRBV28; unclear D gene. CDR1 and CDR2 from the germline V gene are MDHEN and SYDVKM. V lost 7 bases and J 6 bases, leaving 9 bases between the germline ends. CDR3 length: 11 amino acids.

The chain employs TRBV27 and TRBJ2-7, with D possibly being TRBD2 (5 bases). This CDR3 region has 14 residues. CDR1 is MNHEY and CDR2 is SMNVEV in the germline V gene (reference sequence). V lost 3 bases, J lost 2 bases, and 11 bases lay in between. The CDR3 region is CASSFLRRTYEQYF. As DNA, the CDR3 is TGTGCCAGCAGTTTCCTCAGGAGGACCTACGAGCAGTACTTC.